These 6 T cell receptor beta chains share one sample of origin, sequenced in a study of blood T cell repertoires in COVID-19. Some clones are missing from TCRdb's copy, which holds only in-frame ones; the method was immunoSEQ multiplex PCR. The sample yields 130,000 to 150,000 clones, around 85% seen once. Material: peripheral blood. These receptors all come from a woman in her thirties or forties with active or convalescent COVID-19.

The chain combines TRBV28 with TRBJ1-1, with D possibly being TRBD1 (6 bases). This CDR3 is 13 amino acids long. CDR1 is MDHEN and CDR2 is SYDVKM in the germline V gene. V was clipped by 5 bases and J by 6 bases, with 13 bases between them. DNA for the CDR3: TGTGCCAGCAGTGCCCAGGGGTTTGCTGAAGCTTTCTTT. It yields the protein CASSAQGFAEAFF. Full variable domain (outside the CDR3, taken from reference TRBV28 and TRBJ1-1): DVKVTQSSRYLVKRTGEKVFLECVQDMDHENMFWYRQDPGLGLRLIYFSYDVKMKEKGDIPEGYSVSREKKERFSLILESASTNQTSMYLCASSAQGFAEAFFGQGTRLTVV.

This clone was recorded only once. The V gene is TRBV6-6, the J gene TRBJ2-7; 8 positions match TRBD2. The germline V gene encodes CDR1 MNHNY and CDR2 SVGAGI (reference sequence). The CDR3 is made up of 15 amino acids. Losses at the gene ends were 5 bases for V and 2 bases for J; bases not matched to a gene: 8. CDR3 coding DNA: TGTGCCAGCAGTCTCACTAGCGGTTCCCCCTACGAGCAGTACTTC. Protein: CASSLTSGSPYEQYF.

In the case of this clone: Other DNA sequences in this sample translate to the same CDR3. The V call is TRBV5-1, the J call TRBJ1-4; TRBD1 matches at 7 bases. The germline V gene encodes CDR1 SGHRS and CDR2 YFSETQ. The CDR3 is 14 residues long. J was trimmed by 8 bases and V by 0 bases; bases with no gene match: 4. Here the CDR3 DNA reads TGCGCCAGCAGCTTGGGACAGGGTTACGAAAAACTGTTTTTT. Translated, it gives CASSLGQGYEKLFF.

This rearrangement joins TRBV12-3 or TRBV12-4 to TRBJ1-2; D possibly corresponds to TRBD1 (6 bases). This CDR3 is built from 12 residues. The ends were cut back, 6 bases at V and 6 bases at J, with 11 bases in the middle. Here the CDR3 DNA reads TGTGCCAGCAGACGGACAGAAGATGGCTACACCTTC. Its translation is CASRRTEDGYTF.

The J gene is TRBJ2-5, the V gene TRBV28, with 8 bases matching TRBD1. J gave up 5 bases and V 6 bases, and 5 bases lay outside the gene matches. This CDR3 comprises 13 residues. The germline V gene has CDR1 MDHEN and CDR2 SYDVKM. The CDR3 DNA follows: TGTGCCAGCAGGCGACAGGGGAGGGAGACCCAGTACTTC. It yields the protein CASRRQGRETQYF. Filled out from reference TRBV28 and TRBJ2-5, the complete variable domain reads DVKVTQSSRYLVKRTGEKVFLECVQDMDHENMFWYRQDPGLGLRLIYFSYDVKMKEKGDIPEGYSVSREKKERFSLILESASTNQTSMYLCASRRQGRETQYFGPGTRLLVL.

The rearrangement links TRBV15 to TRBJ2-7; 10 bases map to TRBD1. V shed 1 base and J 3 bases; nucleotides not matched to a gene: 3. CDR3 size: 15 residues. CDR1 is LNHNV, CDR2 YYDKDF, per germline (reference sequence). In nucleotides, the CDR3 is TGTGCCACCAGCAGAGGGGGACAGGGGATCTACGAGCAGTACTTC. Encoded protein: CATSRGGQGIYEQYF.